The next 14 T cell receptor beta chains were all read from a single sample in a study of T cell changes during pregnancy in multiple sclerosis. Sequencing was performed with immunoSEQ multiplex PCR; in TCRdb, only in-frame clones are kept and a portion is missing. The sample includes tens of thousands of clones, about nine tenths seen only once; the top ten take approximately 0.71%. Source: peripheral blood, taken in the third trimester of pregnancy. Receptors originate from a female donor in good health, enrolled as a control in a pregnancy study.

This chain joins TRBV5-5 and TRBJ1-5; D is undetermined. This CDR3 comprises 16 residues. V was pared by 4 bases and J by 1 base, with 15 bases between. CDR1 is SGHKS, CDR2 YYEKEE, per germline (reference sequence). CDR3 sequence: CASSPTRSRSNQPQHF. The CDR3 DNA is TGTGCCAGCAGCCCTACTCGGTCGAGAAGCAATCAGCCCCAGCATTTT. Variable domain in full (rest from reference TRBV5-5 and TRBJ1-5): DAGVTQSPTHLIKTRGQQVTLRCSPISGHKSVSWYQQVLGQGPQFIFQYYEKEERGRGNFPDRFSARQFPNYSSELNVNALLLGDSALYLCASSPTRSRSNQPQHFGDGTRLSIL.

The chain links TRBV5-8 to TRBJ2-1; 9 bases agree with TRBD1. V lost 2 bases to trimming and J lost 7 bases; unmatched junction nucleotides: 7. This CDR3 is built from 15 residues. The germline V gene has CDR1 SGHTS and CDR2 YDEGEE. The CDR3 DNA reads TGTGCCAGCAGCTTCCGGGACAGGGCCTGGAATGAGCAGTTCTTC. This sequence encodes CASSFRDRAWNEQFF.

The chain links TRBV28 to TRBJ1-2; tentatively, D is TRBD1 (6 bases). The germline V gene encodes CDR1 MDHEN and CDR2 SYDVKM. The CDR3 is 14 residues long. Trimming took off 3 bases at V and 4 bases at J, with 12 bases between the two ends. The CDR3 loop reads CASSFAGEFYGYTF. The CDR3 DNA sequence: TGTGCCAGCAGTTTCGCAGGGGAGTTCTATGGCTACACCTTC.

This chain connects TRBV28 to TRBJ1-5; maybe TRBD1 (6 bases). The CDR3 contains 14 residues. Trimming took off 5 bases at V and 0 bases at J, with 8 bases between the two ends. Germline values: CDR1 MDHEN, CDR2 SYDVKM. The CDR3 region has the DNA TGTGCCAGCAGTGGGGGGGCTAGCAATCAGCCCCAGCATTTT. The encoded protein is CASSGGASNQPQHF.

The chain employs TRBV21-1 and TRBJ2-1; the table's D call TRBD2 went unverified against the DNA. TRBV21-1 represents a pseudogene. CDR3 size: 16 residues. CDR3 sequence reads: CASSNWKVSGRGEQFF. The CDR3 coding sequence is TGTGCCAGCAGCAATTGGAAGGTTAGCGGGAGGGGTGAGCAGTTCTTC.

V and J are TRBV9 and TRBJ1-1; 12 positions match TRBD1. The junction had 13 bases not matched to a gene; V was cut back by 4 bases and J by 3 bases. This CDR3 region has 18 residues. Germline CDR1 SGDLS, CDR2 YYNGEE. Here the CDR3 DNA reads TGTGCCAGCAGCCCCCGGGGGACAGGGGGCAGGGTGGACACTGAAGCTTTCTTT. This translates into CASSPRGTGGRVDTEAFF.

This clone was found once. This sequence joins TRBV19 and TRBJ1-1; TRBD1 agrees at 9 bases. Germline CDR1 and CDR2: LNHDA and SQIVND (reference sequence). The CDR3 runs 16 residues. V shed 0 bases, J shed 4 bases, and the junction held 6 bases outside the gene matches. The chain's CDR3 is CASSIESTGGSTEAFF. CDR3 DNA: TGTGCCAGTAGTATAGAATCGACAGGGGGGAGCACTGAAGCTTTCTTT.

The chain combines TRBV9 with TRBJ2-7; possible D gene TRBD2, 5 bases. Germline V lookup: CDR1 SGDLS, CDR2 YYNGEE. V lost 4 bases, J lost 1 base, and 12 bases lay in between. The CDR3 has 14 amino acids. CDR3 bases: TGTGCCAGCAGCTCAGGACTCTTGTCCTACGAGCAGTACTTC. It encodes CASSSGLLSYEQYF.

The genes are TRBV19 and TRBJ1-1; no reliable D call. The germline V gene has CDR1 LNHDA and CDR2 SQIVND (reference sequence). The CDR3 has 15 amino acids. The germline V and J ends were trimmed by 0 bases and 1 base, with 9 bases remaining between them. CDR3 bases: TGTGCCAGTAGTATAGATCCTCGGGGGAACACTGAAGCTTTCTTT. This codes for CASSIDPRGNTEAFF.

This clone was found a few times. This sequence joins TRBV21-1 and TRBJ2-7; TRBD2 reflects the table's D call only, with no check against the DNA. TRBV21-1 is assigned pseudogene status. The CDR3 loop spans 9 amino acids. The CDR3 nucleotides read TGTGCCAGCAGCAACCTCGAGTACTTC. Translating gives CASSNLEYF.

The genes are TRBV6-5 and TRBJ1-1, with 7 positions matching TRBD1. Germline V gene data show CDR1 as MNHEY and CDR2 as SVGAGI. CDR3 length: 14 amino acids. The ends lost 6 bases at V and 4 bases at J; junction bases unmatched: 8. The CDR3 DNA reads TGTGCCAGCAGCTTAAACAGGGGCAGCACTGAAGCTTTCTTT. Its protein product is CASSLNRGSTEAFF.

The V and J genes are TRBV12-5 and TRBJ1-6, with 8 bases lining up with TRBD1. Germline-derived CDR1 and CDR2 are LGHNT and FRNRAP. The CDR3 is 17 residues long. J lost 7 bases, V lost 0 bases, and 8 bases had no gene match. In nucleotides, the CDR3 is TGTGCTAGTGGTTTGGTAACAGGACAGGGAGGAAATTCACCCCTCCACTTT. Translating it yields CASGLVTGQGGNSPLHF.

CDR3 in amino acids: CASSLGEGVKNIQYF. CDR3 bases: TGTGCCAGTAGTTTAGGGGAAGGGGTCAAAAACATTCAGTACTTC. This chain uses TRBV19 with TRBJ2-4; D possibly corresponds to TRBD1 (5 bases). V was pared by 5 bases and J by 3 bases, with 14 bases between. The CDR3 has 15 amino acids. CDR1 and CDR2 (germline): LNHDA, SQIVND (reference sequence).

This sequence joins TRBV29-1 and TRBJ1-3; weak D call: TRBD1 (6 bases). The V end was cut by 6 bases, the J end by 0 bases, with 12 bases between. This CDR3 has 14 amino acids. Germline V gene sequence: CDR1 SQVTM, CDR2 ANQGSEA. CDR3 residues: CSVDTGSSGNTIYF. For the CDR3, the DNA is TGCAGCGTCGATACAGGGAGCTCTGGAAACACCATATATTTT.